The clone carrying this T cell receptor (beta chain) has a count of ten or more. Its antigen is undetermined. The sample is drawn from a study of human T cells and chemical hapten exposure. Study information: From small differences in pooled library volume came most of the variation in per-sample TCR yields.

The V gene's germline CDR1 is DFQATT and CDR2 SNEGSKA (reference sequence). Trimming pared 6 bases from V and 1 base from J, leaving 12 bases between. This CDR3 is 13 amino acids long. Study-wide results and caveats: Following DPC sensitization, TCRs present above 1 in 1000 frequency showed no change.

Total RNA was isolated from whole blood that had not been fractionated. The library labeled individual cDNA molecules by adding unique molecular identifiers to them. In the original workflow: A per-sample median of about 94,000 TCRs was observed, with counts ranging from roughly 23,224 to 700,000. TCRdb reanalysed the 5' RACE reads using MiXCR and keeps one entry per CDR3 protein. TCRdb assigned the V and J calls; the authors' analysis was not used. The repertoire consists of 120,000 to 150,000 distinct CDR3 sequences, with 3.5% to 5% occurring once and the leading ten covering approximately 1.4%. V is TRBV20-1 and J is TRBJ1-1; a weak D match, TRBD1 (6 bases). This receptor was identified in a female donor in good health. The CDR3 protein is CSAAGVGNTEAFF. The CDR3 region has the DNA TGCAGTGCCGCAGGGGTGGGGAACACTGAAGCTTTCTTT.